The T cell receptor (beta chain) described here comes from a study of cytomegalovirus exposure and HLA in healthy donors. Study-wide results and limits: Published work reported that the classifier diagnosed cytomegalovirus status with high specificity and sensitivity. In vitro confirmation showed a few CMV-associated chains to be CMV antigen specific.

PCR used 60 Vbeta primers and 13 Jbeta primers. The repertoire was sequenced with immunoSEQ multiplex PCR; TCRdb's copy has only in-frame clones and lacks some. The sample consists of approximately 110,000 clones, about two thirds of them appearing once. Healthy bone marrow donors made up the cohort. The V and J ends lost 0 bases and 3 bases, in that order; junction bases with no gene match: 1. CDR1 SGHTA and CDR2 FQGNSA come from the germline V gene. The CDR3 runs 15 residues. As for this clone: As yet, its antigen is unknown.

Material: PBMCs. The TCR comes from a woman aged 40 to 50 in good health and CMV-seropositive. This sequence joins TRBV7-2 and TRBJ1-4; 7 bases match TRBD1. CDR3 in amino acids: CASSLAGTANEKLFF. The CDR3 DNA is TGTGCCAGCAGCTTAGCCGGGACAGCTAATGAAAAACTGTTTTTT.